These 8 T cell receptor beta chains share one sample of origin, sequenced in a study of early T cells in non-severe SARS-CoV-2 infection. TCRdb re-analysed the 5' RACE reads in MiXCR, keeping a single row per CDR3 protein. The table records fewer than 35,000 distinct CDR3 sequences, about 4% of them present only once. The specimen sequenced was whole blood. The receptors here all came from an adult who was a healthcare worker with PCR-confirmed SARS-CoV-2 infection or an uninfected control (not recorded which).

This clonotype has at least ten counts. The chain carries TRBV12-3 or TRBV12-4 and TRBJ2-1, with unresolved D. V was cut by 7 bases and J by 0 bases, with 7 bases left in between. There are 13 residues in the CDR3. This CDR3 is CASKLSSYNEQFF. DNA of the CDR3: TGTGCCAGCAAACTGAGCTCCTACAATGAGCAGTTCTTC.

This clonotype was counted ten times or more. This chain links TRBV5-4 with TRBJ2-1; the D call may be TRBD1 or TRBD2 (5 bases each). This CDR3 contains 16 residues. Per germline, CDR1 SGHNT and CDR2 YYREEE (reference sequence). Between the trimmed V and J ends, which lost 0 bases and 9 bases, there was a span of 19 bases. The CDR3 here is CASSLDGLTIGGEQFF. DNA of the CDR3: TGTGCCAGCAGCTTGGACGGGTTAACAATTGGGGGTGAGCAGTTCTTC.

This clonotype was counted at least ten times. This sequence joins TRBV6-2 or TRBV6-3 and TRBJ2-1, with TRBD2 matching 8 bases. This CDR3 spans 13 amino acids. Germline trimming cut 2 bases from V and 9 bases from J; bases unmatched to any gene: 3. Germline CDR1 and CDR2: MNHEY and SVGEGT. The CDR3: CASSYKREIEQFF. CDR3 nucleotides: TGTGCCAGCAGTTACAAGCGGGAGATTGAGCAGTTCTTC.

The sample holds many counts of this clonotype. The chain joins TRBV29-1 to TRBJ2-5; D is ambiguous. Germline V gene lookup returns CDR1 SQVTM and CDR2 ANQGSEA. V lost 6 bases and J lost 4, with 18 bases in between. The CDR3 consists of 14 residues. The CDR3 reads CSVAPPETRETQYF. In DNA, the CDR3 is TGCAGCGTGGCCCCACCAGAGACCAGAGAGACCCAGTACTTC. Variable domain in full (rest from reference TRBV29-1 and TRBJ2-5): SAVISQKPSRDICQRGTSLTIQCQVDSQVTMMFWYRQQPGQSLTLIATANQGSEATYESGFVIDKFPISRPNLTFSTLTVSNMSPEDSSIYLCSVAPPETRETQYFGPGTRLLVL.

The table lists this clonotype with many counts. This chain joins TRBV20-1 and TRBJ2-2; the D is unclear. V lost 6 bases and J lost 4, with 15 bases in between. CDR1 is DFQATT, CDR2 SNEGSKA, per germline (reference sequence). The CDR3 is 14 amino acids. The CDR3 region has the DNA TGCAGTGCCTCGACTGTCCACGGCACCGGGGAGCTGTTTTTT. It codes for CSASTVHGTGELFF.

Only a few counts were recorded for this clonotype. The CDR3 loop is CASSLDPGQSEAFF. The CDR3 DNA follows: TGTGCCAGCAGCTTAGACCCGGGACAGTCTGAAGCTTTCTTT. The genes are TRBV7-6 and TRBJ1-1; TRBD1 aligns across 7 bases. The CDR3 contains 14 residues. Germline CDR1 SGHVS, CDR2 FNYEAQ. Unmatched junction bases numbered 5, after V lost 1 base and J lost 6 bases.

This chain links TRBV27 with TRBJ1-1; D unresolved. CDR1 is MNHEY and CDR2 is SMNVEV in the germline V gene (reference sequence). CDR3 length: 13 amino acids. The V and J ends lost 10 bases and 5 bases respectively, with 17 bases between them. The CDR3: CATRQNSWTEAFF. The CDR3 DNA sequence: TGTGCCACCCGTCAAAACTCCTGGACTGAAGCTTTCTTT.

In this sample, this clonotype turned up many times. This chain uses TRBV4-3 with TRBJ1-2; maybe TRBD1 (6 bases). V was pared by 4 bases and J by 0 bases, with 12 bases between. The CDR3 length is 15 residues. From germline, CDR1 is LGHNA and CDR2 YSLEER. This CDR3 reads CASSPGTGTNYGYTF. CDR3 DNA: TGCGCCAGCAGCCCAGGAACAGGGACTAACTATGGCTACACCTTC.